The rows below give T cell receptor beta chains drawn from one sample of a study of cytomegalovirus exposure and HLA in healthy donors. Using immunoSEQ multiplex PCR, the repertoire was profiled, and TCRdb retains in-frame clones only, with some absent. Altogether about 170,000 clones are present, about 75% being singletons, with the ten largest covering 0.98%. The specimen sequenced was PBMCs. These receptors all come from a woman aged 45-65 years in good health and CMV-seropositive. Both conserved end residues are part of each CDR3. Each record gives: D gene, J gene, clone size, V gene, CDR3 protein. A D gene is named only where the DNA matches it firmly. Size is omitted from some rows. Given values are once, few, many or a class for expanded clones.

d_gene: TRBD1
j_gene: TRBJ1-1
abundance: few
v_gene: TRBV7-9
CDR3aa: CASSKDLGQGSTEAFF

d_gene: .
j_gene: TRBJ2-2
abundance: .
v_gene: TRBV18
CDR3aa: CASSPGQPQNTGELFF

d_gene: .
j_gene: TRBJ2-5
abundance: once
v_gene: TRBV4-3
CDR3aa: CASSQDPEETQYF

d_gene: .
j_gene: TRBJ1-2
abundance: .
v_gene: TRBV19
CDR3aa: CASSIVGGENGYTF

d_gene: TRBD2
j_gene: TRBJ2-3
abundance: .
v_gene: TRBV5-1
CDR3aa: CASSSGLRTDTQYF

d_gene: TRBD1
j_gene: TRBJ2-7
abundance: .
v_gene: TRBV6-6
CDR3aa: CATSKGRTGYYEQYF

d_gene: TRBD1
j_gene: TRBJ2-3
abundance: once
v_gene: TRBV10-1
CDR3aa: CASSSSPDRADTDTQYF

d_gene: .
j_gene: TRBJ2-1
abundance: .
v_gene: TRBV7-2
CDR3aa: CASSSTGPADNEQFF

d_gene: TRBD1
j_gene: TRBJ2-4
abundance: .
v_gene: TRBV7-9
CDR3aa: CASSSDRGLQAKNIQYF

d_gene: .
j_gene: TRBJ2-7
abundance: .
v_gene: TRBV7-9
CDR3aa: CASSPSSYEQYF

d_gene: .
j_gene: TRBJ2-7
abundance: .
v_gene: TRBV2
CDR3aa: CASRLTGNSYEQYF

d_gene: .
j_gene: TRBJ1-2
abundance: .
v_gene: TRBV27
CDR3aa: CASRSRRVGYTF

d_gene: TRBD1
j_gene: TRBJ2-7
abundance: .
v_gene: TRBV11-2
CDR3aa: CASSSRRGYEQYF

d_gene: .
j_gene: TRBJ1-3
abundance: .
v_gene: TRBV7-8
CDR3aa: CASSSMVTNSGNTIYF

d_gene: TRBD1
j_gene: TRBJ1-2
abundance: .
v_gene: TRBV27
CDR3aa: CASSYGDRPIYGYTF

d_gene: TRBD1
j_gene: TRBJ1-2
abundance: .
v_gene: TRBV7-2
CDR3aa: CASSSGQARFGGYTF

d_gene: TRBD2
j_gene: TRBJ2-5
abundance: .
v_gene: TRBV9
CDR3aa: CASSVAGGPGETQYF

d_gene: TRBD2
j_gene: TRBJ2-1
abundance: few
v_gene: TRBV19
CDR3aa: CASSMDASGYNEQFF

d_gene: TRBD1
j_gene: TRBJ1-1
abundance: .
v_gene: TRBV11-2
CDR3aa: CASSKQGAKNTEAFF